The 9 T cell receptor beta chains listed next were all sequenced from one sample in a study of shared clonotypes between healthy human individuals. This table comes from immunoSEQ multiplex PCR, and its TCRdb copy is limited to in-frame clones, with some not included. This table has about 480,000 clones, around 79% appearing once. The sample taken for sequencing was PBMCs. Source of these receptors: a woman aged 40 to 50 in good health. Some clones in this sample may be carry-over from other donors' samples.

The V call is TRBV29-1, the J call TRBJ1-4, with TRBD1 matching over 7 bases. Germline V CDR1 and CDR2: SQVTM, ANQGSEA. This CDR3 is 14 amino acids long. V lost 5 bases to trimming and J lost 4 bases; unmatched junction nucleotides: 7. The CDR3 is CSVKTGVDNEKLFF. In nucleotides, the CDR3 is TGCAGCGTTAAAACAGGGGTGGATAATGAAAAACTGTTTTTT.

The chain has TRBV18 and TRBJ2-2; no firm D call. The V gene's germline CDR1 is KGHSH and CDR2 LQKENI. The CDR3 runs 14 residues. V lost 0 bases, J lost 6 bases, and 8 bases lay in between. The CDR3 DNA reads as TGTGCCAGCTCACCACCGGTGGAGTCCGGGGAGCTGTTTTTT. It encodes CASSPPVESGELFF.

The chain combines TRBV2 with TRBJ2-7; maybe TRBD2 (7 bases). Trimming stripped 0 bases from V and 4 bases from J, with 13 bases between. Germline CDR1 and CDR2: SNHLY and FYNNEI. This CDR3 is 15 amino acids long. In DNA form, the CDR3 reads TGTGCCAGCAGTGAAGCTGGGGGGGCGCATTACGAGCAGTACTTC. It yields the protein CASSEAGGAHYEQYF.

This clone has a handful of counts. V usage is TRBV9 and J usage is TRBJ2-3; D gene unclear. Between the trimmed V and J ends, which lost 4 bases and 4 bases, there was a span of 10 bases. The germline CDR1 and CDR2 sequences are SGDLS and YYNGEE. The CDR3 is made up of 13 amino acids. CDR3 protein: CASSLEGADTQYF. The CDR3 DNA sequence: TGTGCCAGCAGCTTGGAAGGCGCAGATACGCAGTATTTT. Full variable domain (rest looked up from reference TRBV9 and TRBJ2-3): DSGVTQTPKHLITATGQRVTLRCSPRSGDLSVYWYQQSLDQGLQFLIQYYNGEERAKGNILERFSAQQFPDLHSELNLSSLELGDSALYFCASSLEGADTQYFGPGTRLTVL.

The chain links TRBV7-6 to TRBJ2-7; a possible D gene is TRBD1 (6 bases). CDR1 and CDR2 from the germline V gene are SGHVS and FNYEAQ. The CDR3 totals 14 residues. Trimming pared 0 bases from V and 6 bases from J, leaving 12 bases between. CDR3 protein: CASSLAGAESEQYF. The CDR3 coding sequence is TGTGCCAGCAGCTTAGCGGGGGCCGAAAGCGAGCAGTACTTC.

V gene TRBV7-2 combines with J gene TRBJ2-1; TRBD2 matches 10 bases. Germline CDR1 and CDR2: SGHTA and FQGNSA. Trimming cost V 5 bases and J 5 bases; bases outside gene matches: 6. The CDR3 contains 15 residues. The CDR3 here is CASSGASGRNNEQFF. The CDR3 DNA follows: TGTGCCAGCAGCGGGGCTAGCGGGAGAAACAATGAGCAGTTCTTC. The complete variable domain, with remaining parts taken from reference TRBV7-2 and TRBJ2-1, reads GAGVSQSPSNKVTEKGKDVELRCDPISGHTALYWYRQSLGQGLEFLIYFQGNSAPDKSGLPSDRFSAERTGGSVSTLTIQRTQQEDSAVYLCASSGASGRNNEQFFGPGTRLTVL.

This clone was counted between two and nine times. The rearrangement uses TRBV27 and TRBJ2-2; no clear D gene. From germline, CDR1 is MNHEY and CDR2 SMNVEV (reference sequence). V gave up 3 bases and J gave up 5 bases, with 10 bases separating them. This CDR3 has 14 amino acids. The CDR3, as DNA: TGTGCCAGCAGTTTCACCGTTTTGACCGGGGAGCTGTTTTTT. Translated: CASSFTVLTGELFF.

The table lists this clone with a few counts. V gene TRBV7-2 combines with J gene TRBJ1-2; TRBD1 matches 7 bases. Germline values: CDR1 SGHTA, CDR2 FQGNSA. The V segment lost 5 bases and the J segment 2 bases; nucleotides outside the gene matches: 2. The CDR3 has 13 residues. Written as DNA, the CDR3 is TGTGCCAGCAGCCAGGGACAGAACTATGGCTACACCTTC. Translated, it gives CASSQGQNYGYTF.

The chain has TRBV10-1 and TRBJ2-3, with D maybe TRBD2 (6 bases). This CDR3 contains 14 residues. Germline-derived CDR1 and CDR2 are WNHNN and SYGVQD (reference sequence). Deletions cut 1 base from V and 6 bases from J, with 11 bases between. This chain's CDR3 is CASSEFTSLDTQYF. Here the CDR3 DNA reads TGCGCCAGCAGTGAGTTTACTAGCTTGGATACGCAGTATTTT.